This is a list of T cell receptor beta chains from one sample in a study of cytomegalovirus exposure and HLA in healthy donors. Some clones are missing from TCRdb's copy, which holds only in-frame ones; the method was immunoSEQ multiplex PCR. The sample yields roughly 120,000 clones, 15% seen once. Input material: PBMCs. All receptors come from a woman aged 18-35 years in good health and CMV-seronegative. Both conserved end residues are trimmed from each CDR3.

cdr3_length: 14
v_call: TRBV19
cdr3_aa: ASTLGHLSSNQPQH

cdr3_length: 11
v_call: TRBV12-5
cdr3_aa: ASGLGGAGELF

cdr3_length: 10
v_call: TRBV7-9
cdr3_aa: ASSPEVGGAF

cdr3_length: 12
v_call: TRBV5-4
cdr3_aa: ASSFEVSGTEAF

cdr3_length: 12
v_call: TRBV28
cdr3_aa: ASSFTSAYNEQF

cdr3_length: 12
v_call: TRBV30
cdr3_aa: AWTSGGALNEQF

cdr3_length: 12
v_call: TRBV19
cdr3_aa: ASSTVQGFDTQY

cdr3_length: 11
v_call: TRBV19
cdr3_aa: ASSMTMNTEAF

cdr3_length: 14
v_call: TRBV6-5
cdr3_aa: ASSYGLAGGRYEQY

cdr3_length: 10
v_call: TRBV29-1
cdr3_aa: SVGDIYNEQF

cdr3_length: 13
v_call: TRBV13
cdr3_aa: ASTNTLGRDEKLF

cdr3_length: 10
v_call: TRBV30
cdr3_aa: AQRHGAYEQY

cdr3_length: 11
v_call: TRBV5-1
cdr3_aa: ASSHGGENEQF